One T cell receptor (beta chain) is described in this entry. Enrollment of patients from Seattle took place during active infection, with longitudinal follow-up. The data are from a study of blood T cell repertoires in COVID-19. Study context: The samples span acute and convalescent COVID-19 from the United States, Italy and Spain. PBMCs, B-cell-depleted T cells, or T cells provided the cDNA or gDNA that made up the material.

Sequenced by immunoSEQ multiplex PCR; TCRdb stores in-frame clones only, minus some. The sample records around 340,000 clones, roughly nine tenths being singletons. Germline V gene sequence: CDR1 SGHRS, CDR2 YFSETQ. Trimming removed 4 bases at V and 0 bases at J, with 20 bases between. CDR3 length: 18 residues. This sequence joins TRBV5-1 and TRBJ1-3; D is possibly TRBD1 (5 bases). The sequence came from a woman in her sixties or seventies with COVID-19, enrolled during active disease. Input material: peripheral blood. The CDR3 nucleotides are TGCGCCAGCAGCCAAGCGAGGGGAGGGAGTCTCTCTGGAAACACCATATATTTT. Translation gives CASSQARGGSLSGNTIYF.